The entry that follows covers one T cell receptor beta chain sequence. Per the original methods: Estimation of nucleated cell counts was performed using reference gene primer amplification. The data were produced by immunoSEQ multiplex PCR, yet TCRdb's version contains in-frame clones alone and is incomplete. Clone size and the V and J calls come from that table; the DNA yielded D and trimming. The table lists hundreds of thousands of clones, 85% to 90% of them singletons, with 1.7% in the top ten. Across under 25 US areas, participants ranged in age from about 18 to 100 years. Which cohort a participant joined came from the clinical history participants gave. The CDR3 loop spans 16 amino acids. V gave up 2 bases and J gave up 0 bases; unmatched junction bases: 8. Germline V gene lookup returns CDR1 SGHRS and CDR2 YFSETQ. The sample comes from a study of blood T cell repertoires in COVID-19.

The receptor comes from a woman between 18 and 30 years old with acute COVID-19. This chain links TRBV5-1 with TRBJ2-7; 7 nucleotides line up with TRBD1. Sample: PBMCs or T cells enriched from blood (not recorded which). The chain's CDR3 is CASSFSGTASSYEQYF. The CDR3 region has the DNA TGCGCCAGCAGCTTTTCCGGGACAGCGAGCTCCTACGAGCAGTACTTC.